The 12 T cell receptor beta chains listed next were all sequenced from one sample in a study of T-cell reconstitution after alpha-beta-depleted transplantation in children (dated by TCRdb to between 2015 and 2016). Library preparation employed PCR. The data were produced on an Illumina HiSeq 2500. TCR libraries were prepared with molecular barcoding, using unique molecular identifiers to normalize TCRbeta repertoire quantification. TCRdb cleaned the public reads at Q25 with fastp, built clones with MiXCR and kept in-frame beta chains. Rows with a matching CDR3 protein are joined into one entry that keeps the most common DNA and genes. Within this sample are 450,000 to 700,000 distinct CDR3 sequences, with over 20% of them counted one time only. The leading ten clones occupy 30% to 40% of the sample. This sample's treatment or condition label indicates: allogeneic hematopoietic cell transplantation with graft depleted of TCRalphabeta T cells and CD19 B cells.

The sequencing used PBMCs, collected before TCRalphabeta/CD19-depleted stem cell transplant. The receptors shown here come from a boy in the first two years of life with Wiskott-Aldrich syndrome, due to receive a stem cell transplant.

With regard to this clonotype: At one of its ends the junction is not consistent with the germline gene, which may arise from a read error. The chain links TRBV6-1 to TRBJ1-1, with 7 bases that match TRBD1. The germline V gene encodes CDR1 MNHNS and CDR2 SASEGT. The CDR3 spans 14 residues. The CDR3 sequence: CASREDRVNTEAFF. The DNA for the CDR3 is TGTGCCAGCAGGGAAGACAGGGTGAACACTGAAGCTTTCTTT.

The table lists this clonotype with a few counts. This chain joins TRBV12-3 or TRBV12-4 and TRBJ2-5; no firm D call. The germline V and J ends were trimmed by 3 bases and 6 bases, with 8 bases remaining between them. The CDR3 sequence is 12 residues long. The CDR3 DNA is TGTGCCAGCAGTTTGTATGTCCAGACCCAGTACTTC. It encodes CASSLYVQTQYF.

This chain links TRBV5-1 with TRBJ2-7; TRBD2 matches at 7 bases. The CDR3 runs 16 residues. CDR1 and CDR2 (germline): SGHRS, YFSETQ. V lost 1 base to trimming and J lost 1 base; unmatched junction nucleotides: 8. The CDR3 protein is CASSLLGLADSYEQYF. In DNA, the CDR3 is TGCGCCAGCAGCTTGTTGGGGCTAGCGGATTCCTACGAGCAGTACTTC.

DNA of the CDR3: TGCAGTGCTTCCCGGACGGATTCCTACGAGCAGTACTTC. This sequence encodes CSASRTDSYEQYF. This sequence joins TRBV20-1 and TRBJ2-7; no definite D call. Trimming shortened V by 5 bases and J by 1 base, and 12 bases separated the two germline ends. CDR1 and CDR2 from the germline V gene are DFQATT and SNEGSKA (reference sequence). This CDR3 region has 13 residues.

The chain's CDR3 is CASSLGGIYEQYF. As DNA, the CDR3 is TGTGCCAGCAGTTTAGGCGGAATCTACGAGCAGTACTTC. The chain has TRBV12-3 or TRBV12-4 and TRBJ2-7; D remains ambiguous. V was shortened by 1 base and J by 3 bases, with 7 bases between the two germline ends. The CDR3 has 13 residues.

The chain recombines TRBV10-3 with TRBJ2-3; a weak D match, TRBD1 (6 bases). V lost 7 bases, J lost 4 bases, and 18 bases lay in between. CDR1 and CDR2 (germline): ENHRY, SYGVKD. The CDR3 has 15 residues. For the CDR3, the DNA is TGTGCCATCAACAAACAGGGCGATGGGTCAGATACGCAGTATTTT. Encoded protein: CAINKQGDGSDTQYF.

The rearrangement uses TRBV27 and TRBJ2-3, with 9 bases matching TRBD2. Germline CDR1 is MNHEY and CDR2 is SMNVEV (reference sequence). J was trimmed by 3 bases and V by 8 bases; bases with no gene match: 9. The CDR3 runs 15 residues. The CDR3 reads CASAFSGRGTDTQYF. Written as DNA, the CDR3 is TGTGCCAGCGCTTTTAGCGGGAGAGGAACAGATACGCAGTATTTT.

The chain has TRBV7-8 and TRBJ2-2; no definite D call. V gave up 3 bases and J gave up 3 bases, with 11 bases separating them. The CDR3 contains 15 residues. CDR1 and CDR2 from the germline V gene are SGHVS and FQNEAQ. CDR3: CASSLSQPDTGELFF. CDR3 in DNA: TGTGCCAGCAGCTTGTCACAGCCAGACACCGGGGAGCTGTTTTTT.

This clonotype was observed a single time. V gene TRBV20-1 combines with J gene TRBJ2-5; 14 positions agree with TRBD2. After removal of 0 bases from V and 2 bases from J, the junction contained 11 bases not matched to a gene. The CDR3 length is 19 residues. In germline, CDR1 is DFQATT, CDR2 SNEGSKA (reference sequence). DNA for the CDR3: TGCAGTGCTAGAGATCGGCCCGGGACTAGCGGGAGAAGACAAGAGACCCAGTACTTC. It specifies CSARDRPGTSGRRQETQYF.

This clonotype was recorded a few times. The chain links TRBV29-1 to TRBJ2-7; possibly TRBD2 for D (5 bases). CDR3 length equals 15 residues. Germline V gene data show CDR1 as SQVTM and CDR2 as ANQGSEA. With 7 bases removed from V and 2 bases from J, the gap between germline ends came to 21 bases. CDR3 sequence reads: CSAVMRVEVTYEQYF. The CDR3 coding sequence is TGCAGCGCCGTAATGAGGGTGGAAGTTACCTACGAGCAGTACTTC.

This clonotype was seen more than once but under ten times. This rearrangement joins TRBV12-3 or TRBV12-4 to TRBJ2-1; 9 nucleotides line up with TRBD2. CDR3 length: 16 amino acids. Trimming took 6 bases from V and 0 from J; bases not matched to a gene: 6. CDR3 residues: CASSRGAGGSYNEQFF. CDR3 in DNA: TGTGCCAGCAGCCGGGGAGCGGGAGGCTCCTACAATGAGCAGTTCTTC.

The chain uses TRBV27 and TRBJ1-5; the D is unclear. This CDR3 contains 14 residues. The germline V gene has CDR1 MNHEY and CDR2 SMNVEV (reference sequence). Between the trimmed V and J ends, which lost 6 bases and 3 bases, there was a span of 12 bases. In nucleotides, the CDR3 is TGTGCCAGCAGAAGGGCCCGGGACAATCAGCCCCAGCATTTT. Its translation is CASRRARDNQPQHF.